The 9 T cell receptor beta chains below all came from one sample that was sequenced in a study of shared clonotypes between healthy human individuals. Profiled with immunoSEQ multiplex PCR; TCRdb holds only in-frame clones, not every one. The sample lists around 1.5 million clones, 95% to 99% occurring once. Input material: naive CD4+ T cells sorted from blood. Subset specified: CD45RA+ positively selected. Source of these receptors: a man aged 25-45 years in good health.

The chain joins TRBV7-7 to TRBJ2-1; 10 bases line up with TRBD1. After removal of 4 bases from V and 9 bases from J, the junction contained 3 bases not matched to a gene. Germline values: CDR1 SSHAT, CDR2 FNYEAQ (reference sequence). CDR3 length: 13 amino acids. The CDR3 loop is CASSSTGGGEQFF. The CDR3 DNA reads TGTGCCAGCAGCTCGACAGGGGGCGGTGAGCAGTTCTTC.

The CDR3 DNA reads as TGTGCCAGCAGTGGGGACAGGAACTATGGCTACACCTTC. Protein sequence: CASSGDRNYGYTF. The rearrangement joins TRBV6-1 to TRBJ1-2; the match to TRBD1 covers 8 bases. The V segment lost 4 bases and the J segment 2 bases; nucleotides outside the gene matches: 0. CDR1 and CDR2 from the germline V gene are MNHNS and SASEGT. The CDR3 covers 13 residues.

V gene TRBV19 combines with J gene TRBJ2-7; D assignment may be TRBD1 or TRBD2 (5 bases each). Germline CDR1 LNHDA, CDR2 SQIVND (reference sequence). Trimming took 1 base from V and 2 from J, leaving 9 bases between them. The CDR3 is 14 residues long. The CDR3 protein is CASSIGGNPYEQYF. In DNA form, the CDR3 reads TGTGCCAGTAGTATAGGGGGGAACCCCTACGAGCAGTACTTC.

This chain uses TRBV11-2 with TRBJ1-5; TRBD1 matches at 7 bases. V lost 5 bases to trimming and J lost 4 bases; unmatched junction nucleotides: 14. This CDR3 comprises 17 residues. Germline V gives CDR1 SGHAT, CDR2 FQNNGV. This CDR3 reads CASSGDLRQGLNQPQHF. The CDR3 region has the DNA TGTGCCAGCAGCGGGGACCTGCGACAGGGCCTAAATCAGCCCCAGCATTTT.

J is TRBJ2-7 and V is TRBV7-8; D is unresolved. CDR1 is SGHVS and CDR2 is FQNEAQ in the germline V gene. This CDR3 has 15 amino acids. Trimming removed 1 base at V and 12 bases at J, with 22 bases between. Here the CDR3 reads CASSLVPDPNRRRYF. The CDR3 DNA is TGTGCCAGCAGCTTAGTTCCGGACCCAAATCGTCGTCGGTACTTC.

This chain uses TRBV10-1 with TRBJ1-1; D is uncertain. This CDR3 comprises 12 residues. Trimming cost V 6 bases and J 2 bases, with 7 bases left between them. Germline CDR1 is WNHNN and CDR2 is SYGVQD (reference sequence). CDR3 amino acids: CASRGSNTEAFF. The CDR3 DNA follows: TGCGCCAGCAGGGGCTCCAACACTGAAGCTTTCTTT.

In nucleotides, the CDR3 is TGTGCCAGCAGCCCCCAGGGGCCTAATCAGCCCCAGCATTTT. Amino acids: CASSPQGPNQPQHF. This chain joins TRBV16 and TRBJ1-5; TRBD1 is a possible D gene (6 bases). The V gene's germline CDR1 is KGHSY and CDR2 FQNENV. The CDR3 spans 14 residues. The V end lost 4 bases, the J end lost 4 bases, and 11 bases lay between the germline ends. The whole variable domain, filled in from reference TRBV16 and TRBJ1-5, reads GEEVAQTPKHLVRGEGQKAKLYCAPIKGHSYVFWYQQVLKNEFKFLISFQNENVFDETGMPKERFSAKCLPNSPCSLEIQATKLEDSAVYFCASSPQGPNQPQHFGDGTRLSIL.

The V call is TRBV5-1, the J call TRBJ1-2; D remains unclear. Trimming pared 0 bases from V and 3 bases from J, leaving 12 bases between. This CDR3 contains 15 residues. Germline CDR1 and CDR2: SGHRS and YFSETQ. The CDR3 bases are TGCGCCAGCAGCTTGGGAGAGGGCCCACACTATGGCTACACCTTC. Protein: CASSLGEGPHYGYTF.

This chain uses TRBV18 with TRBJ2-7, with no clear D. Germline V lookup: CDR1 KGHSH, CDR2 LQKENI. The CDR3 sequence is 15 residues long. The germline V and J ends were trimmed by 3 bases and 3 bases, with 15 bases remaining between them. The CDR3 DNA sequence: TGTGCCAGCTCACCCTTGCCGGGTCCCCTCTACGAGCAGTACTTC. Translation: CASSPLPGPLYEQYF.